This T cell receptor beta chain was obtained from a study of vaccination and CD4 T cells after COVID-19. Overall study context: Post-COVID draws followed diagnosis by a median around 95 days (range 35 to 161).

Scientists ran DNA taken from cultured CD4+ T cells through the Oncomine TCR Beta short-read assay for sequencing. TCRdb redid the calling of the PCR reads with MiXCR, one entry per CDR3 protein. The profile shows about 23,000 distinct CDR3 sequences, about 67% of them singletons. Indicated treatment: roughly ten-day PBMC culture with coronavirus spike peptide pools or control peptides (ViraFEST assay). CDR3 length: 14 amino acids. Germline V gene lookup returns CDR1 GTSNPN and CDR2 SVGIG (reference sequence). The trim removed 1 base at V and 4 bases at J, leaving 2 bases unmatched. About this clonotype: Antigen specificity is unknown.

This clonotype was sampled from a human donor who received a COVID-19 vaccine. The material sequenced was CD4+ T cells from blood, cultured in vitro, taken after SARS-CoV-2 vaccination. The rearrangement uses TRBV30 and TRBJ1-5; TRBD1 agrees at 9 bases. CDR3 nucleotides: TGTGCCTGGAGTGAAGGGACAGGGAATCAGCCCCAGCATTTT. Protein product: CAWSEGTGNQPQHF.